A selection of T cell receptor beta chains follows, all from one sample in a study of cytomegalovirus exposure and HLA in healthy donors. The table came from immunoSEQ multiplex PCR; TCRdb's copy has only in-frame clones and leaves some out. The sample includes 90,000 to 110,000 clones, 69% of them seen just once. The sequencing sample was made of PBMCs. All receptors derive from a man younger than 45 in good health and CMV-seronegative. The CDR3 runs from the conserved cysteine through the conserved F or W.

TRBV6-4	14	TRBJ1-1	CASSIGTSNTEAFF
TRBV11-2	20	TRBJ2-6	CASSLDGDLPLSSGANVLTF
TRBV5-1	16	TRBJ2-3	CASSKGLAGVTDTQYF
TRBV27	16	TRBJ2-3	CASRRPLAGEADTQYF
TRBV30	12	TRBJ2-7	CAWRQGLGEQYF
TRBV6-5	15	TRBJ1-6	CASSSGTGGRSPLHF
TRBV19	15	TRBJ1-1	CATTAGQRLNTEAFF
TRBV6-1	13	.	CASRTGKSYEQYF
TRBV7-2	13	TRBJ1-3	CASSLYSGNTIYF
TRBV5-8	10	TRBJ1-1	CASSFSEAFF
TRBV28	16	TRBJ2-6	CASSLVRGLGANGLTF
TRBV28	15	TRBJ2-2	CASTRQGFVGGELFF
TRBV5-1	15	TRBJ2-3	CASSLLAGGADTQYF
TRBV5-1	13	TRBJ1-2	CASSLIQGSGYTF
TRBV30	16	TRBJ2-3	CAWSHRGRGRPDTQYF
TRBV5-4	15	TRBJ1-2	CASSLQTGGNYGYTF
TRBV4-1	18	TRBJ2-3	CASSQENGAGGNTDTQYF
TRBV5-1	13	TRBJ1-1	CASSLGRDGEAFF
TRBV11-3	15	TRBJ2-3	CASSSQREDLDTQYF
TRBV7-2	18	TRBJ2-6	CASSLGLAGGAGANVLTF
TRBV7-2	16	TRBJ2-3	CASSFVAGLSGVTQYF
TRBV29-1	13	TRBJ2-7	CSVIGTGAYEQYF
TRBV7-2	14	TRBJ1-2	CASSLAGQSYGYTF
TRBV5-4	16	TRBJ2-3	CASHPRTSGSMGTQYF
TRBV4-2	17	TRBJ2-1	CASSQGLATARYNEQFF
TRBV4-3	16	TRBJ2-1	CASSQASSGSYNEQFF
TRBV30	13	TRBJ1-1	CAWSVGPNTEAFF
TRBV5-6	14	TRBJ2-7	CASSGGTGGSGQYF
TRBV11-3	11	TRBJ1-2	CASGGTGLYTF
TRBV11-2	13	TRBJ2-7	CASSQGSDYEQYF
TRBV2	16	TRBJ1-1	CASSERFIQGGAEAFF
TRBV19	12	TRBJ1-1	CASSMRVTEAFF
TRBV9	15	TRBJ2-3	CASSARTGGGDTQYF
TRBV6-6	15	TRBJ1-1	CASSSQQGWNTEAFF
TRBV2	14	TRBJ1-1	CASFRTGWNTEAFF
TRBV19	12	TRBJ2-4	CASGQGQNIQYF
TRBV2	14	TRBJ1-1	CASTPGTPNTEAFF
TRBV9	21	TRBJ2-2	CASSVEGGGLAENLNTGELFF
TRBV7-9	13	TRBJ1-1	CASSLSGFREAFF
TRBV6-5	13	TRBJ2-1	CASSPVGDNEQFF
TRBV2	13	TRBJ2-5	CASSVARQETQYF
TRBV7-3	15	TRBJ2-1	CASSLTFEPDNEQFF
TRBV7-2	15	TRBJ1-2	CASRPGGASSYGYTF
TRBV5-4	14	TRBJ1-2	CASHPDRGQNGYTF
TRBV28	18	TRBJ1-5	CASSSAGGGDWRNQPQHF
TRBV6-1	14	TRBJ2-7	CASSGLGSSYEQYF
TRBV19	17	TRBJ1-4	CASSRGRASATNEKLFF
TRBV28	13	TRBJ1-2	CASSQDLNYGYTF
TRBV5-8	15	TRBJ2-7	CASSLSGGPTYEQYF
TRBV5-6	16	TRBJ2-3	CASSVGQGQVVATQYF
TRBV25-1	16	TRBJ2-3	CASSESGGRRRATQYF
TRBV4-3	18	TRBJ2-6	CASSQTLVVPPGANGLTF
TRBV19	16	TRBJ1-4	CASTTNPGQGYEKLFF